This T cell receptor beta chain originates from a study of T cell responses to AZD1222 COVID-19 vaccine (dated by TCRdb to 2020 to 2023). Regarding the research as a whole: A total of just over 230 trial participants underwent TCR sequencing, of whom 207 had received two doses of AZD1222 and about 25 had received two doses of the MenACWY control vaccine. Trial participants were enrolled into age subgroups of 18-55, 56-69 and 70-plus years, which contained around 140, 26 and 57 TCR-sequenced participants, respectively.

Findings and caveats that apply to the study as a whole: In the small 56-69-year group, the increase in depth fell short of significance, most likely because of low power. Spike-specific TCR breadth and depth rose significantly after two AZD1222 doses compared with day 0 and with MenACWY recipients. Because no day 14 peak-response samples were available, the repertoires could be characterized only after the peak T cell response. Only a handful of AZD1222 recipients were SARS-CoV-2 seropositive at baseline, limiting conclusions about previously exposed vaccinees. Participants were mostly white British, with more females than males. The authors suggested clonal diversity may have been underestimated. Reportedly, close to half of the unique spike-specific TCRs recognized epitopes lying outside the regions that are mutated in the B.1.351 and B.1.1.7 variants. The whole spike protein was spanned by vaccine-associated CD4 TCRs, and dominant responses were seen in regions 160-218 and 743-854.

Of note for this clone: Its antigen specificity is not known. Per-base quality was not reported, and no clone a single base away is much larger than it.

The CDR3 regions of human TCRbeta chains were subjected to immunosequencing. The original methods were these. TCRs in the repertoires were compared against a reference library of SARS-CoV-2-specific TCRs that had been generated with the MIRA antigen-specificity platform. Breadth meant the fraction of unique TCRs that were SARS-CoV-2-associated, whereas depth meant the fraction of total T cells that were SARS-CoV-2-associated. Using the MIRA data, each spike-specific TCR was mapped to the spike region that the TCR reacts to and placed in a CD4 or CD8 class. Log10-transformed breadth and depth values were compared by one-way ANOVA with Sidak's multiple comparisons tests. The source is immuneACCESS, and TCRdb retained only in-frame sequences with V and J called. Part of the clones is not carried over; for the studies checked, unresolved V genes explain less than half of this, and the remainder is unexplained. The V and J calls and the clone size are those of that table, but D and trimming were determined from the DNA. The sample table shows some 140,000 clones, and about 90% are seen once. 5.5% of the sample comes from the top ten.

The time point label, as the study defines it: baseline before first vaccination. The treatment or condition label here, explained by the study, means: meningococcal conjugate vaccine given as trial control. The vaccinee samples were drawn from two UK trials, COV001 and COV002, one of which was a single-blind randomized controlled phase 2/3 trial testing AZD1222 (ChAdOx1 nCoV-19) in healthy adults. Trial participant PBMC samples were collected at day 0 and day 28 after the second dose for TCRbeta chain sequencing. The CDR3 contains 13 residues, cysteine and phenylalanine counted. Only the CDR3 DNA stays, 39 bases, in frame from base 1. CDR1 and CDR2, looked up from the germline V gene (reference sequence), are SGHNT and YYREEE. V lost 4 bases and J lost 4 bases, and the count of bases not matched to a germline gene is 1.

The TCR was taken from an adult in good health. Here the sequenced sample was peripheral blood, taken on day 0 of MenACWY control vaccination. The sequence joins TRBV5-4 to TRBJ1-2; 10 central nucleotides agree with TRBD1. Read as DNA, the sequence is TGTGCCAGCAGCAGGACAGGGGGCTATGGCTACACCTTC. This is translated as CASSRTGGYGYTF. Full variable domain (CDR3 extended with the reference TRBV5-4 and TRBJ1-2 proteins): ETGVTQSPTHLIKTRGQQVTLRCSSQSGHNTVSWYQQALGQGPQFIFQYYREEENGRGNFPPRFSGLQFPNYSSELNVNALELDDSALYLCASSRTGGYGYTFGSGTRLTVV.